What follows describes a single T cell receptor (beta chain). Its antigen specificity is not known. Base qualities are missing; no much larger clone stands one base away. Genomic DNA was extracted from sorted cells for sequencing of the TCRbeta CDR3 region. TCRbeta CDR3 regions were sequenced using the immunoSEQ Assay. The table comes from immuneACCESS by way of TCRdb, which keeps in-frame sequences with V and J called. Part of the clones is missing from these tables; in studies checked, under half for an unresolved V gene and the rest for unknown reasons. For this sample the table gives approximately 70,000 clones, of which approximately 80% were detected only once. The ten most abundant clones make up roughly 1.4% of the sample. Patients with autoimmune disease history or receiving systemic immunosuppression were excluded from the trial. Peripheral blood for TCR sequencing was collected from all dose cohorts at baseline, on cycle 4 day 1, and on cycle 7 day 1. The samples were taken from a phase I, first-in-human, multicenter, open-label dose-escalation trial of ivuxolimab. The trial enrolled adults with locally advanced or metastatic head and neck squamous cell, hepatocellular, melanoma or renal cell carcinoma. Before TCR sequencing, CD4+ T cells and CD8+ T cells from peripheral blood were sorted into separate populations.

The data originate from a study of OX40 agonist ivuxolimab in advanced cancers. For context, the study as a whole: Ivuxolimab was a fully human IgG2 agonistic monoclonal antibody targeting the costimulatory receptor OX40 (CD134). Intravenous ivuxolimab was administered to patients every 2 weeks at six dose levels: 0.01, 0.1, 0.3, 1.5, 3 and 10 mg/kg. Of the roughly 50 dose-escalation patients, hepatocellular carcinoma was present in about 20, melanoma in approximately 15, renal cell carcinoma in 9 and head and neck cancer in 9. In the dose-escalation cohort, 70% to 85% of patients were male, and the mean age was around 60 years, with a range of 23 to 79. Prior anti-PD-1, anti-PD-L1 or anti-CTLA-4 therapy was permitted, and checkpoint inhibitors had been received by about 44% of dose-escalation patients. Partial responses occurred in three dose-escalation patients: two with cutaneous melanoma and one with hepatocellular carcinoma. The point of sequencing TCRbeta in the periphery was to test whether ivuxolimab changed TCR sequence diversity and drove clonal T-cell expansion. The paper covers the monotherapy dose-escalation part of the phase I ivuxolimab trial, which included N = 52 patients.

Including the terminal cysteine and phenylalanine, the CDR3 comprises 14 residues. The entry retains the CDR3 DNA only, 42 bases that are in frame from base 1. The germline V gene (reference sequence) specifies SEHNR as CDR1 and FQNEAQ as CDR2. V loses 5 bases at its end and J loses 5 bases; junction bases beyond the gene matches: 8. Overall results and qualifications from the work: After ivuxolimab, expanded clones were on average more numerous among CD8+ T cells than among CD4+ T cells. Low levels of normalized T-cell clonal expansion were also seen in some patients who did not respond. Which antigens the clonally expanded peripheral T cells were specific for was not determined. In partial responders in the 0.1-3.0 mg/kg groups, normalized peripheral clonal expansion was found to be among the lowest, especially among CD8+ T cells. At doses of 0.1 to 3.0 mg/kg, clonal expansion of both CD4+ and CD8+ T cells in blood was seen between baseline and week 6.

Sequenced here: CD4+ or CD8+ T cells sorted from blood, sampled in a trial of the OX40 agonist ivuxolimab. This receptor chain uses TRBV7-9 and TRBJ2-5; 7 of the junction bases match TRBD1. The clonotype originates from an adult with an advanced solid tumor such as melanoma, head and neck, liver or kidney cancer. In nucleotides, the sequence is TGTGCCAGCAGCCTAGGGACAGTAGGGGAGACCCAGTACTTC. Its product reads: CASSLGTVGETQYF. The entire variable domain, with the stretches around the CDR3 drawn from the reference TRBV7-9 and TRBJ2-5 proteins, is DTGVSQNPRHKITKRGQNVTFRCDPISEHNRLYWYRQTLGQGPEFLTYFQNEAQLEKSRLLSDRFSAERPKGSFSTLEIQRTEQGDSAMYLCASSLGTVGETQYFGPGTRLLVL.